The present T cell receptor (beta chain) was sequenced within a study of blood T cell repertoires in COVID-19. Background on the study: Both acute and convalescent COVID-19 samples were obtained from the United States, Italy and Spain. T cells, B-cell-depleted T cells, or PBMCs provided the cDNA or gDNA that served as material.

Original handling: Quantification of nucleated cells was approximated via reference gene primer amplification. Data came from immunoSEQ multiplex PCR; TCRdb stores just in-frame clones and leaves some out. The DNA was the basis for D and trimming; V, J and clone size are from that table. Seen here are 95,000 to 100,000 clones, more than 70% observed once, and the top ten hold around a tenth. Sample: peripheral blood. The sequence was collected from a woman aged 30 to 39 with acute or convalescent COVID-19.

The CDR3 nucleotides read TGCGCCAGCCGAGCTAGCGGGGGAAACAATGAGCAGTTCTTC. Its protein is CASRASGGNNEQFF. The rearrangement joins TRBV5-1 to TRBJ2-1; TRBD2 matches 10 bases. CDR3 length: 14 amino acids. Germline-derived CDR1 and CDR2 are SGHRS and YFSETQ. Losses at the gene ends were 7 bases for V and 5 bases for J; bases not matched to a gene: 6.